A single T cell receptor (beta chain) is shown here with its context. Its specificity is not known. The data originate from a study of CD8 T cells in ankylosing spondylitis. J lost 5 bases, V lost 4 bases, and 10 bases had no gene match. The CDR3 is 15 residues long. Germline V CDR1 and CDR2: SGHRS, YFSETQ. Molecular-barcoded quantitative 5'-RACE produced these TCR beta libraries. One entry per CDR3 protein, called by TCRdb with MiXCR from the 5' RACE reads. Here the sample spans 200,000 to 250,000 distinct CDR3 sequences, roughly 10% being singletons. The study's findings and limits: Disease-associated clonotypes exhibited CD8+ identity and were relatively infrequent in peripheral blood. Clones linked to disease were reported to show significant enrichment in matched ankylosing spondylitis synovial fluid. In the blood and synovial fluid of reactive arthritis, some motif variants had been previously reported.

Sequenced: blood, either unsorted or a sorted T cell fraction (not recorded which). The chain recombines TRBV5-1 with TRBJ2-5; TRBD1 matches 8 bases. The TCR comes from a male donor with ankylosing spondylitis or in good health (not recorded which). The CDR3 DNA follows: TGCGCCAGCAGCCAGGGGGCGGCAAGTAGGGAGACCCAGTACTTC. Amino acid sequence: CASSQGAASRETQYF.